These 28 T cell receptor beta chains were sequenced from one sample in a study of blood T cell repertoires in COVID-19. Profiling relied on immunoSEQ multiplex PCR, and the TCRdb table lists in-frame clones only, not all of them. The data hold around 150,000 clones, with roughly 87% observed a single time. Sequencing input: peripheral blood. The receptors here all came from a woman aged 60 to 75 who had recovered from COVID-19.

The gene calls are TRBV6-5 and TRBJ1-2, with D maybe TRBD1 (5 bases). Deletions cut 7 bases from V and 6 bases from J, with 12 bases between. CDR1 and CDR2 (germline): MNHEY, SVGAGI. The CDR3 covers 12 residues. The CDR3 sequence: CASIGTHHGYTF. In DNA, the CDR3 is TGTGCCAGCATTGGGACTCACCATGGCTACACCTTC.

V is TRBV28 and J is TRBJ1-6; D perhaps matches TRBD1 (5 bases). This CDR3 has 14 residues. Germline assignment: CDR1 MDHEN and CDR2 SYDVKM. The V and J ends lost 4 bases and 8 bases respectively, with 12 bases between them. The CDR3 spells CASSSGQGDSPLHF. CDR3 DNA: TGTGCCAGCAGTTCGGGTCAGGGTGATTCACCCCTCCACTTT.

The rearrangement links TRBV4-2 to TRBJ1-6, with D perhaps TRBD1 (6 bases). The germline V and J ends were trimmed by 2 bases and 10 bases, with 15 bases remaining between them. This CDR3 has 15 residues. Germline V gene sequence: CDR1 LGHNA, CDR2 YNFKEQ. The CDR3 region is CASSQHREQSSPLHF. CDR3 nucleotide sequence: TGTGCCAGCAGCCAACACAGGGAACAATCGTCACCCCTCCACTTT.

The V and J genes are TRBV3-1 (or the pseudogene TRBV3-2) and TRBJ2-5; possible D gene TRBD2, 6 bases. CDR1 LGHDT and CDR2 YNNKEL come from the germline V gene (reference sequence). The CDR3 consists of 15 residues. Trimming took off 4 bases at V and 3 bases at J, with 15 bases between the two ends. CDR3 loop: CASSPRGASEETQYF. The CDR3, as DNA: TGTGCCAGCAGCCCCCGCGGGGCCTCCGAAGAGACCCAGTACTTC.

This clone was counted a few times. The chain recombines TRBV14 with TRBJ1-1, with D tentatively TRBD1 (5 bases). The length of the CDR3 is 14 residues. Deletions cut 4 bases from V and 4 bases from J, with 13 bases between. The germline V gene encodes CDR1 SGHDN and CDR2 FVKESK. The CDR3 region is CASSLLPGGTEAFF. The CDR3 DNA sequence: TGTGCCAGCAGCCTTCTACCGGGGGGCACTGAAGCTTTCTTT.

The chain links TRBV10-3 to TRBJ2-7; possible D gene TRBD1, 6 bases. Germline V CDR1 and CDR2: ENHRY, SYGVKD. With 4 bases removed from V and 2 bases from J, the gap between germline ends came to 18 bases. This CDR3 has 16 residues. In nucleotides, the CDR3 is TGTGCCATCAGTGCCGGTTCAGGGGCCGGGACCTACGAGCAGTACTTC. Its protein product is CAISAGSGAGTYEQYF.

The chain links TRBV9 to TRBJ1-6; 7 bases are a match to TRBD1. The CDR3 contains 15 residues. The germline V gene encodes CDR1 SGDLS and CDR2 YYNGEE. V trimming: 3 bases; J trimming: 9 bases; junction bases outside the gene matches: 9. DNA for the CDR3: TGTGCCAGCAGCGCCTCGACAGGGTTCTCTTCACCCCTCCACTTT. The encoded protein is CASSASTGFSSPLHF.

The genes are TRBV6-5 and TRBJ2-1; the match to TRBD2 covers 7 bases. The CDR3 is 13 residues long. Trimming at V came to 6 bases and at J to 8 bases, leaving 7 bases not matched to a gene. Germline V CDR1 and CDR2: MNHEY, SVGAGI. CDR3 protein: CASSLNRGDEQFF. In nucleotides, the CDR3 is TGTGCCAGCAGCTTAAATCGGGGGGATGAGCAGTTCTTC.

The genes are TRBV2 and TRBJ2-3, with a possible D match to TRBD1 (6 bases). Germline V lookup: CDR1 SNHLY, CDR2 FYNNEI. Between the trimmed V and J ends, which lost 6 bases and 2 bases, there was a span of 24 bases. The CDR3 covers 18 residues. The CDR3 region is CASRTRPALVGATDTQYF. The CDR3 DNA sequence: TGTGCCAGCAGGACCCGCCCGGCACTAGTGGGGGCCACAGATACGCAGTATTTT.

The chain has TRBV19 and TRBJ1-1; D remains unclear. The CDR3 consists of 13 residues. The V gene lost 7 bases and the J gene lost 1 base, with 10 bases spanning the gap. The germline gives CDR1 LNHDA, CDR2 SQIVND (reference sequence). CDR3 nucleotides: TGTGCCAGTAACTTAGATAGGAACACTGAAGCTTTCTTT. Amino acid sequence: CASNLDRNTEAFF. The full variable domain, rest sourced from reference TRBV19 and TRBJ1-1, is DGGITQSPKYLFRKEGQNVTLSCEQNLNHDAMYWYRQDPGQGLRLIYYSQIVNDFQKGDIAEGYSVSREKKESFPLTVTSAQKNPTAFYLCASNLDRNTEAFFGQGTRLTVV.

The chain carries TRBV14 and TRBJ1-2; tentatively, D is TRBD1 (6 bases). The germline V and J ends were trimmed by 2 bases and 1 base, with 11 bases remaining between them. There are 15 residues in the CDR3. Germline CDR1 reads SGHDN; CDR2 reads FVKESK. CDR3 in DNA: TGTGCCAGCAGCCAAACAGGGACCCTTAACTATGGCTACACCTTC. Translation: CASSQTGTLNYGYTF. Full variable domain (remainder filled in from reference TRBV14 and TRBJ1-2): EAGVTQFPSHSVIEKGQTVTLRCDPISGHDNLYWYRRVMGKEIKFLLHFVKESKQDESGMPNNRFLAERTGGTYSTLKVQPAELEDSGVYFCASSQTGTLNYGYTFGSGTRLTVV.

V usage is TRBV10-3 and J usage is TRBJ1-2; 12 bases fit TRBD1. V was clipped by 10 bases and J by 5 bases; unmatched bases: 5. This CDR3 region has 13 residues. The germline V gene encodes CDR1 ENHRY and CDR2 SYGVKD. CDR3 residues: CATEGQGAYGYTF. CDR3 DNA sequence: TGTGCCACTGAGGGACAGGGGGCATATGGCTACACCTTC.

J is TRBJ2-1 and V is TRBV9; D possibly corresponds to TRBD2 (6 bases). Germline CDR1 is SGDLS and CDR2 is YYNGEE. V was shortened by 0 bases and J by 4 bases, with 14 bases between the two germline ends. The CDR3 has 16 amino acids. The CDR3 loop is CASSVGGRGIYNEQFF. The CDR3 DNA reads TGTGCCAGCAGCGTAGGCGGGCGGGGAATATACAATGAGCAGTTCTTC.

CDR3 bases: TGTGCCACCAGCCCTAGCCGAGGGAATGGGGCCAACGTCCTGACTTTC. This translates into CATSPSRGNGANVLTF. The chain couples TRBV15 to TRBJ2-6, with D perhaps TRBD2 (5 bases). The germline CDR1 and CDR2 sequences are LNHNV and YYDKDF (reference sequence). Trimming took 5 bases from V and 3 from J, leaving 14 bases between them. The CDR3 is 16 residues long.

The chain recombines TRBV7-9 with TRBJ2-7; a possible D gene is TRBD1 (5 bases). Trimming left V 5 bases short and J 1 base short, with 18 bases between. In germline, CDR1 is SEHNR, CDR2 FQNEAQ (reference sequence). This CDR3 spans 16 amino acids. The CDR3 is CASSHPQGLGSYEQYF. CDR3 DNA: TGTGCCAGCAGCCACCCCCAGGGTCTAGGATCCTACGAGCAGTACTTC.

The V gene is TRBV30, the J gene TRBJ2-3; 10 nucleotides match TRBD2. This CDR3 comprises 15 residues. The germline gives CDR1 GTSNPN, CDR2 SVGIG (reference sequence). Losses at the gene ends were 2 bases for V and 2 bases for J; bases not matched to a gene: 4. CDR3 nucleotide sequence: TGTGCCTGGAGTCCAGCGGGGGGGCACACAGATACGCAGTATTTT. Protein product: CAWSPAGGHTDTQYF.

The chain carries TRBV5-1 and TRBJ2-5; maybe TRBD1 (7 bases). This CDR3 spans 15 amino acids. The germline V gene has CDR1 SGHRS and CDR2 YFSETQ. With 2 bases removed from V and 2 bases from J, the gap between germline ends came to 13 bases. CDR3 amino acids: CASSLQGTLQETQYF. In nucleotides, the CDR3 is TGCGCCAGCAGCTTACAGGGGACTCTACAAGAGACCCAGTACTTC.

This clone was seen a few times. CDR3 nucleotides: TGTGCCAGCAGCTCGGACAGGACCAATGAGCAGTTCTTC. It is translated as CASSSDRTNEQFF. The genes are TRBV5-8 and TRBJ2-1; 7 bases match TRBD1. Per germline, CDR1 SGHTS and CDR2 YDEGEE. CDR3 length: 13 amino acids. With 3 bases clipped from V and 6 bases from J, the junction kept 3 bases outside the gene matches.

The genes are TRBV11-1 and TRBJ2-5, with TRBD1 as a possible D gene (6 bases). Germline lookup yields CDR1 SGHAT and CDR2 FQDESV (reference sequence). The CDR3 runs to 13 residues. V shed 2 bases and J shed 3 bases, with 7 bases lying between them. CDR3 nucleotide sequence: TGTGCCAGCAGCTTACACAGGGAAGAGACCCAGTACTTC. It encodes CASSLHREETQYF.

The chain uses TRBV14 and TRBJ1-3; D remains ambiguous. Trimming cost V 4 bases and J 0 bases, with 7 bases left between them. CDR1 is SGHDN and CDR2 is FVKESK in the germline V gene. The CDR3 is 14 amino acids. CDR3 loop: CASSPLSSGNTIYF. The CDR3 DNA reads TGTGCCAGCAGCCCCCTGTCCTCTGGAAACACCATATATTTT.

This clone came up once. The chain is built from TRBV10-1 and TRBJ2-5; a weak D match, TRBD2 (7 bases). The CDR3 is made up of 14 amino acids. Germline lookup yields CDR1 WNHNN and CDR2 SYGVQD (reference sequence). The V gene lost 4 bases and the J gene lost 5 bases, with 14 bases spanning the gap. The CDR3 DNA sequence: TGCGCCAGCAGTGCGAACGGGGGGCAGGAGACCCAGTACTTC. Translating it yields CASSANGGQETQYF.

This chain links TRBV5-3 with TRBJ1-6; 8 nucleotides line up with TRBD1. TRBV5-3 belongs to the ORF category, with a function that is uncertain. Losses at the gene ends were 2 bases for V and 6 bases for J; bases not matched to a gene: 4. The length of the CDR3 is 15 residues. The CDR3 loop reads CARSFPGTGNSPLHF. CDR3 in DNA: TGTGCCAGAAGCTTTCCGGGGACAGGTAATTCACCCCTCCACTTT.

The chain couples TRBV6-5 to TRBJ2-7; D is undetermined. The CDR3 spans 12 residues. Trimming took 6 bases from V and 5 from J, leaving 11 bases between them. Germline-derived CDR1 and CDR2 are MNHEY and SVGAGI. This chain's CDR3 is CASRISRNEQYF. Written as DNA, the CDR3 is TGTGCCAGCAGAATATCCAGGAACGAGCAGTACTTC.

J is TRBJ1-5 and V is TRBV7-2, with 7 bases aligning to TRBD1. The trim removed 2 bases at V and 3 bases at J, leaving 4 bases unmatched. This CDR3 has 15 amino acids. Germline V gene sequence: CDR1 SGHTA, CDR2 FQGNSA. CDR3 in amino acids: CASSLSTGHNQPQHF. DNA of the CDR3: TGTGCCAGCAGCTTATCGACAGGGCACAATCAGCCCCAGCATTTT.

The rearrangement links TRBV19 to TRBJ2-3; tentative D call: TRBD1 (5 bases). CDR1 and CDR2 from the germline V gene are LNHDA and SQIVND (reference sequence). Trimming cost V 5 bases and J 11 bases, with 32 bases left between them. The CDR3 totals 18 residues. The CDR3 coding sequence is TGTGCCAGTAGTCCTCTCGGACACTTTGCCGGGTTACTTCAGCGGCAGTATTTT. As protein: CASSPLGHFAGLLQRQYF.

J is TRBJ2-3 and V is TRBV15; D might be TRBD1 (5 bases). V lost 0 bases and J lost 3, with 19 bases in between. The V gene's germline CDR1 is LNHNV and CDR2 YYDKDF (reference sequence). There are 18 residues in the CDR3. The CDR3 DNA follows: TGTGCCACCAGCAGAGAGCACAGGTATTTTGACGGGACAGATACGCAGTATTTT. Translated: CATSREHRYFDGTDTQYF.

This chain's CDR3 is CASSQEKVSGSYNSPLHF. In DNA form, the CDR3 reads TGCGCCAGCAGCCAAGAGAAGGTCTCAGGCTCCTATAATTCACCCCTCCACTTT. The chain joins TRBV4-3 to TRBJ1-6, with D unclear. Germline CDR1 LGHNA, CDR2 YSLEER. The ends were cut back, 0 bases at V and 0 bases at J, with 12 bases in the middle. The length of the CDR3 is 18 residues.

The V and J genes are TRBV7-3 and TRBJ2-3; 13 positions match TRBD2. Germline V gene lookup returns CDR1 SGHTA and CDR2 FQGTGA. The ends lost 5 bases at V and 4 bases at J; junction bases unmatched: 6. CDR3 length: 16 amino acids. The CDR3 reads CASSTGTSGVSDTQYF. The CDR3 region has the DNA TGTGCCAGCAGCACTGGGACTAGCGGGGTCTCAGATACGCAGTATTTT.